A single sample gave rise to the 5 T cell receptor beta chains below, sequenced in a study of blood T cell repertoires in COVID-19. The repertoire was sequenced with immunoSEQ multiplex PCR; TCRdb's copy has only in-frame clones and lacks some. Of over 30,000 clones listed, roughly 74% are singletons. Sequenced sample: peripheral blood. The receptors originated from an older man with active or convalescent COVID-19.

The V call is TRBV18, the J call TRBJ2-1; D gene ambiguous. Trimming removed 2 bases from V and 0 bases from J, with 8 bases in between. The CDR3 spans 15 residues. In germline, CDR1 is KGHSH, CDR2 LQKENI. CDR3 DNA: TGTGCCAGCTCACCAGGATCTAGCTCCTACAATGAGCAGTTCTTC. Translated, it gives CASSPGSSSYNEQFF. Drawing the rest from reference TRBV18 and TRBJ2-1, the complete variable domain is NAGVMQNPRHLVRRRGQEARLRCSPMKGHSHVYWYRQLPEEGLKFMVYLQKENIIDESGMPKERFSAEFPKEGPSILRIQQVVRGDSAAYFCASSPGSSSYNEQFFGPGTRLTVL.

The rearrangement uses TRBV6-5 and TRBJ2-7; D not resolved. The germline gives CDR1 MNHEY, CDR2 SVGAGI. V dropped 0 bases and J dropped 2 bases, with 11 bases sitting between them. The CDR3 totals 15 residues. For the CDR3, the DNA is TGTGCCAGCAGTTACTCGAATCTAGGAGCCTACGAGCAGTACTTC. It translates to CASSYSNLGAYEQYF.

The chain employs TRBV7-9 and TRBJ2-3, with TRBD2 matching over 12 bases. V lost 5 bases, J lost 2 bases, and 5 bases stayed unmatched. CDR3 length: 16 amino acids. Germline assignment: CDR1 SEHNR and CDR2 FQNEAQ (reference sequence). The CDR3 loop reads CASSGRLAGVTDTQYF. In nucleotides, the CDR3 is TGTGCCAGCAGCGGGCGACTAGCGGGAGTCACAGATACGCAGTATTTT.

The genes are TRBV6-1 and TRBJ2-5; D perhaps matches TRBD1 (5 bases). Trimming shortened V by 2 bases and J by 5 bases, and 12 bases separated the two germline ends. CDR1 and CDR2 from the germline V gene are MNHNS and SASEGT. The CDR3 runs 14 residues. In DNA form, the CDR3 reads TGTGCCAGCAGTGAATTAAGGGGTTACGAGACCCAGTACTTC. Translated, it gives CASSELRGYETQYF.

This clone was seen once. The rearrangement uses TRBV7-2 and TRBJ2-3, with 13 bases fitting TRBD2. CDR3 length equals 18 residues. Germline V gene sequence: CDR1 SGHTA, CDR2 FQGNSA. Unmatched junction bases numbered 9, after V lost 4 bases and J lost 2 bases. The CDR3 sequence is CASSSRTSGSEYTDTQYF. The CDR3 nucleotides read TGTGCCAGCAGCTCCCGGACTAGCGGGAGTGAATACACAGATACGCAGTATTTT.